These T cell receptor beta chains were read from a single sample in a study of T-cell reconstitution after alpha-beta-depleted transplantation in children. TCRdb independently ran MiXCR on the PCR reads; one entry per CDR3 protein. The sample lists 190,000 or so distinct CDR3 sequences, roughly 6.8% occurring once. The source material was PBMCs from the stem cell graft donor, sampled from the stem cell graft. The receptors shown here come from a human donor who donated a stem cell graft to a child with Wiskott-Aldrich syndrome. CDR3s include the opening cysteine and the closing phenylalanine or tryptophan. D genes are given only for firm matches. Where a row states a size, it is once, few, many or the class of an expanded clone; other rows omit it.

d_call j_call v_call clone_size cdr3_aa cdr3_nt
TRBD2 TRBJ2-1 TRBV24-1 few CATSDYTSGAYNEQFF TGTGCCACCAGTGATTATACTAGCGGCGCCTACAATGAGCAGTTCTTC
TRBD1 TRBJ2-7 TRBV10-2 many CASGQGPYYEQYF TGCGCCAGCGGACAGGGGCCCTACTACGAGCAGTACTTC
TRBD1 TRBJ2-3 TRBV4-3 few CASSARKTGGSTDTQYF TGCGCCAGCAGCGCTCGAAAGACAGGGGGTAGCACAGATACGCAGTATTTT
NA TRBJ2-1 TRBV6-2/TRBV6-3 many CASERGGVYGEQFF TGTGCCAGTGAGCGTGGAGGAGTGTACGGTGAGCAGTTCTTC
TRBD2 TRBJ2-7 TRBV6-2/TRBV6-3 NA CASRPSGGPDEQYF TGTGCCAGCAGGCCTTCGGGGGGGCCGGACGAGCAGTACTTC
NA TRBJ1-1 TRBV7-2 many CASSFGAVNTEAFF TGTGCCAGCAGCTTTGGGGCGGTGAACACTGAAGCTTTCTTT
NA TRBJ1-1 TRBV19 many CASSMNRGEAFF TGTGCCAGTAGTATGAATAGGGGTGAAGCTTTCTTT
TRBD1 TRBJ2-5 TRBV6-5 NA CATGQAQETQYF TGTGCCACCGGACAGGCCCAAGAGACCCAGTACTTC
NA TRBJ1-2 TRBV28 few CASSSVGRGYGYTF TGTGCCAGCAGTTCTGTCGGCAGGGGATATGGCTACACCTTC
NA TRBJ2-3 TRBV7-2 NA CASTRDPLNTQYF TGTGCCAGCACCCGGGATCCCCTGAATACGCAGTATTTT
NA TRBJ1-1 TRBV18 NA CASSPHRDGEAFF TGTGCCAGCTCACCACACCGGGACGGTGAAGCTTTCTTT
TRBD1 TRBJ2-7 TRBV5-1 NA CASSLGQGLSYEQYF TGCGCCAGCAGCCTGGGACAGGGGCTCTCCTACGAGCAGTACTTC
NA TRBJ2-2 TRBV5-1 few CASSNIIPGLPNTGELFF TGCGCCAGCAGCAACATTATTCCGGGACTCCCGAACACCGGGGAGCTGTTTTTT
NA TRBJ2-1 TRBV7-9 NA CASSLAREGLYNEQFF TGTGCCAGCAGCTTGGCCAGGGAAGGACTCTACAATGAGCAGTTCTTC
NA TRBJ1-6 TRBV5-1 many CASSLQQDNSPLHF TGCGCCAGCAGCTTGCAACAGGATAATTCACCCCTCCACTTT
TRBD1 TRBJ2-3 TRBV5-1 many CASSRGQGEDTQYF TGCGCCAGCAGCAGGGGACAGGGGGAAGATACGCAGTATTTT
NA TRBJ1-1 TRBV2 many CASSASLYTEAFF TGTGCCAGCAGTGCTTCTCTGTACACTGAAGCTTTCTTT
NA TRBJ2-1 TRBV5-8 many CASSLAFSGYYNEQFF TGTGCCAGCAGCTTGGCCTTCTCCGGTTACTACAATGAGCAGTTCTTC
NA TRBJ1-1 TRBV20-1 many CSAMARSEAFF TGCAGTGCTATGGCGCGATCTGAAGCTTTCTTT
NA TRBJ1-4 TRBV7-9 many CASSLSLGAGEKLFF TGTGCCAGCAGCTTATCCCTCGGCGCCGGGGAAAAACTGTTTTTT
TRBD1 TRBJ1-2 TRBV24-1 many CATSDPTGNYGYTF TGTGCCACCAGTGACCCGACAGGGAACTATGGCTACACCTTC
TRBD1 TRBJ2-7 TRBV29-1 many CSGIQGTAYEQYF TGCAGCGGAATACAGGGGACGGCCTACGAGCAGTACTTC
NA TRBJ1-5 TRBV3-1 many CASSQRGDQPQHF TGTGCCAGCAGCCAACGGGGGGATCAGCCCCAGCATTTT
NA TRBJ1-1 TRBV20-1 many CSAELRDEAFF TGCAGTGCCGAGTTGCGGGATGAAGCTTTCTTT
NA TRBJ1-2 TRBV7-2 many CASSFSLNYGYTF TGTGCCAGCAGCTTTTCCTTAAACTATGGCTACACCTTC
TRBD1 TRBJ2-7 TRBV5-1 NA CASSLLDRAHEQYF TGCGCCAGCAGCTTGCTTGACAGGGCCCACGAGCAGTACTTC
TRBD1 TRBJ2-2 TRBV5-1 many CASSRQGATNTGELFF TGCGCCAGCAGCCGACAGGGGGCCACGAACACCGGGGAGCTGTTTTTT
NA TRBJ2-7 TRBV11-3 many CASSLRETGVYEQYF TGTGCCAGCAGTCTCAGGGAGACTGGCGTCTACGAGCAGTACTTC